This T cell receptor beta chain derives from a study of T-cell memory formation after mild COVID-19. Turning to the study itself: Clustering of TCRs was largely donor specific.

Note on this clonotype: What it binds is unknown.

Study results and caveats: Clones contracting day 15 to 85 were balanced CD4/CD8; later expanders leaned CD4+. Pre-infection memory harbored some responding clones, suggesting cross-reactive memory joined.

Trimming removed 2 bases at V and 4 bases at J, with 12 bases between. This CDR3 has 15 residues. Per the germline V gene, CDR1 is MGHRA and CDR2 is YSYEKL. The TCR alpha and TCR beta cDNA libraries, bearing sample barcodes and UMIs, were generated by 5'RACE using constant-segment primers. TCRdb reprocessed the 5' RACE reads via MiXCR and lists one record per CDR3 protein. This sample has fewer than 400,000 distinct CDR3 sequences, with 16% found just once. The clonotype was recovered from a man aged 18 to 30 who had mild COVID-19 (a few samples of this study predate the infection). Cell type and time point are not known. V is TRBV4-1 and J is TRBJ1-5, with D possibly TRBD1 on 6 matching bases. The source material was PBMCs or a T cell subset sorted from them (not recorded which). The CDR3 DNA follows: TGCGCCAGCAGCCAAAGGACAGAGCCAAATCAGCCCCAGCATTTT. Residues: CASSQRTEPNQPQHF.